The 11 T cell receptor beta chains presented below share a single source sample, sequenced in a study of tumor-infiltrating lymphocytes in primary liver carcinoma. Blood RNA was derived from unsorted whole blood, and germline DNA was extracted too. Production of TCR beta cDNA used around 0.45 ug total RNA together with a constant-region primer. Sequencing libraries for TCR beta derived from three nested multiplex PCR rounds that used slightly modified ARM-PCR. Primers for the first two PCR rounds were TRBV1-TRBV30 forward primers and a C-beta reverse primer (about 9 cycles per round). TCRdb passed the multiplex PCR reads through MiXCR, listing each CDR3 protein once. The profile covers 150,000 to 200,000 distinct CDR3 sequences, with roughly 60% appearing a single time and less than 75% taken by the ten largest. The sample was peripheral blood. The receptors here all came from a middle-aged man with primary liver carcinoma and hepatitis B virus infection.

This clonotype has a single count. The chain combines TRBV6-6 with TRBJ2-5; D unclear. V was cut by 2 bases and J by 2 bases, with 6 bases left in between. Looked up from germline, CDR1 is MNHNY and CDR2 is SVGAGI (reference sequence). The CDR3 runs to 13 residues. The CDR3 region is CASSYLGQETQYF. The DNA for the CDR3 is TGTGCCAGCAGTTACCTAGGTCAAGAGACCCAGTACTTC.

As regards this clonotype: At one boundary the junction diverges from the germline segment, which might be a read error. The J gene is TRBJ1-5, the V gene TRBV7-9; D ambiguous. Germline CDR1 and CDR2: SEHNR and FQNEAQ (reference sequence). The CDR3 sequence is 12 residues long. DNA for the CDR3: TGTGCCAGTAGCTTGGGAGGTCAGCCCCAGCATTTT. This gives the protein CASSLGGQPQHF. The full variable domain, completed using reference TRBV7-9 and TRBJ1-5, is DTGVSQNPRHKITKRGQNVTFRCDPISEHNRLYWYRQTLGQGPEFLTYFQNEAQLEKSRLLSDRFSAERPKGSFSTLEIQRTEQGDSAMYLCASSLGGQPQHFGDGTRLSIL.

For this clonotype: A much bigger clone sits one base away, suggesting this may be a read error. V is TRBV10-3 and J is TRBJ2-6, with D tentatively TRBD1 (5 bases). The CDR3 length is 14 residues. V was clipped by 7 bases and J by 0 bases, with 7 bases between them. Per germline, CDR1 ENHRY and CDR2 SYGVKD. CDR3: CAIMDNSGANVLTF. The CDR3 bases are TGTGCCATCATGGACAACTCTGGGGCCAACGTCCTGACTTTC.

Regarding this clonotype: The CDR3 does not end in the conserved phenylalanine or tryptophan, so this is likely a read error. This chain links TRBV29-1 with TRBJ1-5, with D uncertain. The CDR3 consists of 13 residues. Trimming removed 1 base at V and 4 bases at J, with 8 bases between. Germline-derived CDR1 and CDR2 are SQVTM and ANQGSEA. CDR3 sequence: CSVEVGQNQPQHS. CDR3 DNA sequence: TGCAGCGTTGAAGTTGGGCAGAATCAGCCCCAGCATTCT.

In this sample, this clonotype turned up a few times. V gene TRBV6-6 combines with J gene TRBJ2-7; D possibly corresponds to TRBD1 (5 bases). The CDR3 has 13 amino acids. Germline V lookup: CDR1 MNHNY, CDR2 SVGAGI (reference sequence). V lost 7 bases to trimming and J lost 3 bases, with 13 bases between them. CDR3 bases: TGTGCCAGCACCCCGACGGACAACTACGAGCAGTACTTC. This encodes CASTPTDNYEQYF.

Remarks on this clonotype: Possible read error: a much larger clone is one base away. The CDR3 carries no conserved terminal phenylalanine or tryptophan, so it likely arises from a read error. The CDR3 sequence: CSVEGGTSYNEQFL. The CDR3 DNA reads TGCAGCGTTGAGGGCGGGACCTCCTACAATGAGCAGTTCCTC. The chain employs TRBV29-1 and TRBJ2-1; maybe TRBD2 (6 bases). Looked up from germline, CDR1 is SQVTM and CDR2 is ANQGSEA. This CDR3 has 14 residues. Trimming cost V 3 bases and J 0 bases, with 9 bases left between them.

On this clonotype itself: A much more abundant neighbour one base away suggests this may be a read error. This chain connects TRBV29-1 to TRBJ2-5; 7 nucleotides match TRBD1. This CDR3 has 18 residues. In germline, CDR1 is SQVTM, CDR2 ANQGSEA. Written as DNA, the CDR3 is TGCAACGTTGTCTTCGTGGAATTTGGGACAGATTTTCAAGAGACCCAGTACTTC. This gives the protein CNVVFVEFGTDFQETQYF. Combining the CDR3 with reference TRBV29-1 and TRBJ2-5 gives the whole variable domain SAVISQKPSRDICQRGTSLTIQCQVDSQVTMMFWYRQQPGQSLTLIATANQGSEATYESGFVIDKFPISRPNLTFSTLTVSNMSPEDSSIYLCNVVFVEFGTDFQETQYFGPGTRLLVL.

This clonotype occurred a few times. This sequence joins TRBV7-8 and TRBJ1-4; D perhaps matches TRBD1 (5 bases). V lost 4 bases, J lost 8 bases, and 14 bases lay in between. This CDR3 has 14 amino acids. In germline, CDR1 is SGHVS, CDR2 FQNEAQ. The CDR3 sequence is CASSSGTRKEKLFF. The CDR3 nucleotides are TGTGCCAGCAGCTCAGGGACCCGGAAGGAAAAACTGTTTTTT. Together with reference TRBV7-8 and TRBJ1-4, the CDR3 gives the full variable domain: GAGVSQSPRYKVAKRGQDVALRCDPISGHVSLFWYQQALGQGPEFLTYFQNEAQLDKSGLPSDRFFAERPEGSVSTLKIQRTQQEDSAVYLCASSSGTRKEKLFFGSGTQLSVL.

The chain combines TRBV28 with TRBJ2-2, with a tentative D call TRBD2 (5 bases). V was cut by 7 bases and J by 0 bases, with 9 bases left in between. This CDR3 is built from 14 residues. CDR1 MDHEN and CDR2 SYDVKM come from the germline V gene. The CDR3 region has the DNA TGTGCCAGCACCGTAGCGACGAACACCGGGGAGCTGTTTTTT. It encodes CASTVATNTGELFF. The whole variable domain, filled in from reference TRBV28 and TRBJ2-2, reads DVKVTQSSRYLVKRTGEKVFLECVQDMDHENMFWYRQDPGLGLRLIYFSYDVKMKEKGDIPEGYSVSREKKERFSLILESASTNQTSMYLCASTVATNTGELFFGEGSRLTVL.

This clonotype was found many times. V and J are TRBV11-2 and TRBJ1-1; D is undetermined. Germline V gene sequence: CDR1 SGHAT, CDR2 FQNNGV. The V and J ends lost 2 bases and 1 base respectively, with 11 bases between them. The CDR3 is made up of 15 amino acids. Written as DNA, the CDR3 is TGTGCCAGCAGCTTATGGAGGACGGGGAACACTGAAGCTTTCTTT. It is translated as CASSLWRTGNTEAFF.

This clonotype was counted at least ten times. The chain carries TRBV6-5 and TRBJ2-7, with D perhaps given as TRBD1 or TRBD2 (5 bases each). Germline assignment: CDR1 MNHEY and CDR2 SVGAGI. V lost 0 bases to trimming and J lost 2 bases, with 8 bases between them. There are 14 residues in the CDR3. Here the CDR3 reads CASSYSREPYEQYF. CDR3 bases: TGTGCCAGCAGTTACTCCAGGGAGCCCTACGAGCAGTACTTC.